This passage covers 14 T cell receptor beta chains from one sample sequenced in a study of CD8 T cells in ankylosing spondylitis. TCRdb reprocessed the 5' RACE reads with MiXCR, giving one entry per CDR3 protein. Of just under 350,000 distinct CDR3 sequences listed, approximately 14% are singletons. The source material was blood, either unsorted or a sorted T cell fraction (not recorded which). Receptor source: a male donor with ankylosing spondylitis or in good health (not recorded which).

This sequence joins TRBV5-1 and TRBJ2-5; 10 nucleotides align to TRBD1. The CDR3 extends over 16 amino acids. Trimming cost V 4 bases and J 5 bases; bases outside gene matches: 11. Germline V lookup: CDR1 SGHRS, CDR2 YFSETQ. The CDR3: CASSIAPGQGTETQYF. Here the CDR3 DNA reads TGCGCCAGCAGCATAGCTCCGGGACAGGGGACCGAGACCCAGTACTTC.

The chain has TRBV5-1 and TRBJ1-2; possibly TRBD1 for D (5 bases). The CDR3 spans 16 residues. Germline V CDR1 and CDR2: SGHRS, YFSETQ. V was trimmed by 0 bases and J by 5 bases, leaving 17 bases between them. CDR3 residues: CASSLELAGRDYGYTF. The CDR3, as DNA: TGCGCCAGCAGCTTGGAGCTGGCAGGGCGAGATTATGGCTACACCTTC. Full variable domain (missing parts from reference TRBV5-1 and TRBJ1-2): KAGVTQTPRYLIKTRGQQVTLSCSPISGHRSVSWYQQTPGQGLQFLFEYFSETQRNKGNFPGRFSGRQFSNSRSEMNVSTLELGDSALYLCASSLELAGRDYGYTFGSGTRLTVV.

This clonotype has at least ten counts. The chain combines TRBV12-3 or TRBV12-4 with TRBJ2-1; 11 bases align to TRBD1. V was pared by 3 bases and J by 2 bases, with 6 bases of the junction left unmatched. This CDR3 has 17 residues. The CDR3 sequence is CASSFAGTGGTYNEQFF. CDR3 nucleotide sequence: TGTGCCAGCAGTTTCGCCGGGACAGGGGGGACCTACAATGAGCAGTTCTTC.

This clonotype was counted a few times. The V and J genes are TRBV19 and TRBJ2-7; D possibly corresponds to TRBD1 (6 bases). Trimming removed 4 bases from V and 1 base from J, with 11 bases in between. This CDR3 region has 14 residues. CDR1 and CDR2 from the germline V gene are LNHDA and SQIVND (reference sequence). The CDR3 here is CASSKGGQSYEQYF. DNA for the CDR3: TGTGCCAGTAGTAAAGGCGGACAGTCCTACGAGCAGTACTTC.

V and J are TRBV3-1 and TRBJ2-3, with D uncertain. The CDR3 consists of 13 residues. CDR1 is LGHDT, CDR2 YNNKEL, per germline (reference sequence). Trimming took off 3 bases at V and 6 bases at J, with 10 bases between the two ends. The CDR3, as DNA: TGTGCCAGCAGCCAGGATCTTAAGGATACGCAGTATTTT. Translated, it gives CASSQDLKDTQYF.

The chain links TRBV6-5 to TRBJ2-5; TRBD2 matches at 7 bases. This CDR3 contains 16 residues. V lost 0 bases, J lost 2 bases, and 6 bases stayed unmatched. Germline CDR1 reads MNHEY; CDR2 reads SVGAGI. Written as DNA, the CDR3 is TGTGCCAGCAGTTACTCACCGGCGGGGGATCAAGAGACCCAGTACTTC. This sequence encodes CASSYSPAGDQETQYF.

The chain combines TRBV9 with TRBJ2-7; 8 nucleotides match TRBD1. CDR3 length: 15 amino acids. CDR1 and CDR2 from the germline V gene are SGDLS and YYNGEE. Losses at the gene ends were 0 bases for V and 7 bases for J; bases not matched to a gene: 9. The CDR3 DNA reads TGTGCCAGCAGCGTAGATATGGGACAGGTGGGAGAGCAGTACTTC. Its translation is CASSVDMGQVGEQYF.

The rearrangement joins TRBV7-9 to TRBJ2-1, with TRBD1 identical over 8 bases. Germline values: CDR1 SEHNR, CDR2 FQNEAQ (reference sequence). The trim removed 8 bases at V and 7 bases at J, leaving 4 bases unmatched. The length of the CDR3 is 12 residues. Written as DNA, the CDR3 is TGTGCCAGCTACAGGGGGGCTAATGAGCAGTTCTTC. Its translation: CASYRGANEQFF.

The chain recombines TRBV10-3 with TRBJ2-7, with TRBD1 matching 8 bases. The V segment lost 11 bases and the J segment 3 bases; nucleotides outside the gene matches: 18. This CDR3 has 16 residues. Germline V gene lookup returns CDR1 ENHRY and CDR2 SYGVKD. The CDR3 reads CAVAGISYRGIYEQYF. The CDR3 DNA follows: TGTGCCGTCGCGGGTATTTCCTACAGGGGGATCTACGAGCAGTACTTC.

The chain is built from TRBV19 and TRBJ2-2; the match to TRBD1 covers 7 bases. V lost 7 bases to trimming and J lost 2 bases; unmatched junction nucleotides: 7. Germline lookup yields CDR1 LNHDA and CDR2 SQIVND (reference sequence). The CDR3 is made up of 15 amino acids. The CDR3: CASTLGQTNTGELFF. The CDR3 DNA reads TGTGCCAGTACCCTGGGACAGACCAACACCGGGGAGCTGTTTTTT.

The chain employs TRBV20-1 and TRBJ2-3; a possible D gene is TRBD1 (8 bases). Deletions cut 2 bases from V and 1 base from J, with 16 bases between. The CDR3 is made up of 16 amino acids. From germline, CDR1 is DFQATT and CDR2 SNEGSKA (reference sequence). The CDR3 sequence is CSARKDRAGGTDTQYF. CDR3 sequence (DNA): TGCAGTGCTAGAAAGGACAGGGCGGGGGGCACAGATACGCAGTATTTT.

This clonotype was detected only a few times. The chain is built from TRBV20-1 and TRBJ2-7, with D maybe TRBD1 (5 bases). The germline gives CDR1 DFQATT, CDR2 SNEGSKA (reference sequence). V gave up 0 bases and J gave up 3 bases, with 12 bases separating them. The CDR3 loop spans 14 amino acids. CDR3 sequence: CSARDGRELYEQYF. In DNA form, the CDR3 reads TGCAGTGCTAGAGATGGCAGGGAACTCTACGAGCAGTACTTC.

This clonotype came up a few times. This chain uses TRBV4-2 with TRBJ2-1, with 8 bases matching TRBD2. The V gene end was trimmed by 4 bases and the J gene end by 2 bases; junction bases not matched to a gene: 4. Germline assignment: CDR1 LGHNA and CDR2 YNFKEQ. The CDR3 consists of 15 residues. The CDR3 protein is CASSPRLATYNEQFF. In nucleotides, the CDR3 is TGTGCCAGCAGCCCTAGACTAGCGACCTACAATGAGCAGTTCTTC.

CDR3 amino acids: CSASEGDGYTF. The CDR3 bases are TGCAGTGCTAGCGAGGGGGACGGCTACACCTTC. The chain joins TRBV20-1 to TRBJ1-2; D is possibly TRBD1 (6 bases). This CDR3 region has 11 residues. The V gene's germline CDR1 is DFQATT and CDR2 SNEGSKA (reference sequence). The ends were cut back, 3 bases at V and 8 bases at J, with 10 bases in the middle.